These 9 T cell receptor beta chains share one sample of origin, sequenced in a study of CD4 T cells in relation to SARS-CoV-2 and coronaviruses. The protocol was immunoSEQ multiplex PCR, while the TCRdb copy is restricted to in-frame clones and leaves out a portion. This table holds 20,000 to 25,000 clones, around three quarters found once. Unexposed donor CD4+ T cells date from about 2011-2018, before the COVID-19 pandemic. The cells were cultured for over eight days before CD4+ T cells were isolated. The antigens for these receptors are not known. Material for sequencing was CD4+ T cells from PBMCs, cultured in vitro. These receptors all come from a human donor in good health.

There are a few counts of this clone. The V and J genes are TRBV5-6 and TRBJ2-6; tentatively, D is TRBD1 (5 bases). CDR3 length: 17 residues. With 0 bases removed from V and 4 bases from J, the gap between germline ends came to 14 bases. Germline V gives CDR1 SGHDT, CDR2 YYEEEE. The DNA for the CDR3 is TGTGCCAGCAGCTTGGCCCGGACACTCCGCGGGGCCAACGTCCTGACTTTC. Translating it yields CASSLARTLRGANVLTF.

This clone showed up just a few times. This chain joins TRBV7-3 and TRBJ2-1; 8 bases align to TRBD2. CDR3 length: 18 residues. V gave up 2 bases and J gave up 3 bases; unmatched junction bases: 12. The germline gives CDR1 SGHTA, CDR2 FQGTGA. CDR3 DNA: TGTGCCAGCAGCTTACCCCCCTTTGCAGCGGGAGTCTACAATGAGCAGTTCTTC. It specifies CASSLPPFAAGVYNEQFF.

The CDR3 here is CASQRQGVKETQYF. CDR3 nucleotide sequence: TGTGCCAGCCAACGACAGGGGGTCAAAGAGACCCAGTACTTC. The chain couples TRBV18 to TRBJ2-5, with 9 bases identical to TRBD1. The J segment lost 3 bases and the V segment lost 8 bases, leaving 7 bases of the junction unmatched. The germline gives CDR1 KGHSH, CDR2 LQKENI. The CDR3 is 14 residues long. The variable domain in full, with the rest retrieved from reference TRBV18 and TRBJ2-5, is NAGVMQNPRHLVRRRGQEARLRCSPMKGHSHVYWYRQLPEEGLKFMVYLQKENIIDESGMPKERFSAEFPKEGPSILRIQQVVRGDSAAYFCASQRQGVKETQYFGPGTRLLVL.

DNA for the CDR3: TGTGCTAGTGGCTATAATCAGGGTGAGGGGTACTTC. It codes for CASGYNQGEGYF. J is TRBJ2-7 and V is TRBV12-5; the D gene could be TRBD1 or TRBD2 (5 bases each). Trimming cost V 6 bases and J 12 bases, with 18 bases left between them. Germline V lookup: CDR1 LGHNT, CDR2 FRNRAP. This CDR3 has 12 residues. Together with reference TRBV12-5 and TRBJ2-7, the CDR3 gives the full variable domain: DARVTQTPRHKVTEMGQEVTMRCQPILGHNTVFWYRQTMMQGLELLAYFRNRAPLDDSGMPKDRFSAEMPDATLATLKIQPSEPRDSAVYFCASGYNQGEGYFGPGTRLTVT.

The CDR3 sequence: CASSQDRSVIGAFF. CDR3 in DNA: TGTGCCAGCAGCCAAGATCGGTCAGTCATAGGAGCTTTCTTT. The chain recombines TRBV14 with TRBJ1-1; D gene ambiguous. The germline V gene has CDR1 SGHDN and CDR2 FVKESK. The CDR3 has 14 residues. V was shortened by 0 bases and J by 10 bases, with 15 bases between the two germline ends.

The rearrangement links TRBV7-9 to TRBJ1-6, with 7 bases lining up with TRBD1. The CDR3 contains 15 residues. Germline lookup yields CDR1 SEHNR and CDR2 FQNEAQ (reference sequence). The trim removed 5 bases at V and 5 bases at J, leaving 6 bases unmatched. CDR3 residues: CASSEQGSDNSPLHF. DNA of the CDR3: TGTGCCAGCAGCGAACAGGGGAGCGATAATTCACCCCTCCACTTT.

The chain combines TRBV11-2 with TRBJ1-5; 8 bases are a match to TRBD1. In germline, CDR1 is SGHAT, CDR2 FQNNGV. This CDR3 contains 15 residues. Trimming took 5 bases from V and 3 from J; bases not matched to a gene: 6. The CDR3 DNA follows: TGTGCCAGCAGCCTCACGACAGGGGCCAATCAGCCCCAGCATTTT. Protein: CASSLTTGANQPQHF.

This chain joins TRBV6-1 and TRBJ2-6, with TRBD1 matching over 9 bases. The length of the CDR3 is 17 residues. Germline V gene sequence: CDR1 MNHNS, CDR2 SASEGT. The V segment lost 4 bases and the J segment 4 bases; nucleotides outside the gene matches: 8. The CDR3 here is CASSASQGARGANVLTF. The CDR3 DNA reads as TGTGCCAGCAGTGCGTCACAGGGGGCTAGAGGGGCCAACGTCCTGACTTTC.

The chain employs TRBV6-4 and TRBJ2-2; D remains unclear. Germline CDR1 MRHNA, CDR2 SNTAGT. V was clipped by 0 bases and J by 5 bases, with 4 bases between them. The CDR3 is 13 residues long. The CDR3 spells CASSDSSTGELFF. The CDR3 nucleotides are TGTGCCAGCAGTGACTCCTCTACCGGGGAGCTGTTTTTT.